A selection of T cell receptor beta chains follows, all from one sample in a study of blood T cell repertoires in COVID-19. Using immunoSEQ multiplex PCR, the repertoire was profiled, and TCRdb retains in-frame clones only, with some absent. The data show 200,000 to 300,000 clones, with about 87% seen just once and roughly 2.5% held by the top ten. Sequencing used peripheral blood. These receptors came from a woman aged 50 to 60 with acute or convalescent COVID-19. The CDR3 runs from the conserved cysteine through the conserved F or W.

J gene: TRBJ2-7; V gene: TRBV11-2; CDR3 protein: CASSPGAGALYEQYF
J gene: TRBJ1-3; V gene: TRBV6-1; CDR3 protein: CASSEPPGIGNTIYF
J gene: TRBJ2-3; V gene: TRBV28; CDR3 protein: CASSRQSGWVTDTQYF
J gene: TRBJ1-2; V gene: TRBV6-5; CDR3 protein: CASSYRQRYTF
J gene: TRBJ1-1; V gene: TRBV30; CDR3 protein: CAWTYNLNTEAFF
J gene: TRBJ2-7; V gene: TRBV10-3; CDR3 protein: CAISPLGQGAYEQYF
J gene: TRBJ2-5; V gene: TRBV5-1; CDR3 protein: CASSLMSSRQETQYF
J gene: TRBJ2-7; V gene: TRBV7-2; CDR3 protein: CASSLGSGTAYEQYF
J gene: TRBJ1-1; V gene: TRBV29-1; CDR3 protein: CSVAFLGAEAFF
J gene: TRBJ2-5; V gene: TRBV4-2; CDR3 protein: CASSQDSGFQETQYF
J gene: TRBJ2-7; V gene: TRBV19; CDR3 protein: CASSPLGQDLFEQYF
J gene: TRBJ1-2; V gene: TRBV3-1/TRBV3-2; CDR3 protein: CASSQDLSGYTF
J gene: TRBJ2-7; V gene: TRBV11-3; CDR3 protein: CASSPGPSGASYEQYF
J gene: TRBJ1-3; V gene: TRBV12-5; CDR3 protein: CASGLSGNTIYF
J gene: TRBJ1-3; V gene: TRBV30; CDR3 protein: CAWSNGPGNTIYF
J gene: TRBJ1-5; V gene: TRBV11-2; CDR3 protein: CASSLTGSNQPQHF
J gene: TRBJ2-3; V gene: TRBV6-5; CDR3 protein: CASSFRAGGPDTQYF
J gene: TRBJ1-4; V gene: TRBV15; CDR3 protein: CATPGSQMQGDEKLFF
J gene: TRBJ2-2; V gene: TRBV6-5; CDR3 protein: CASSYYGTRNTGELFF
J gene: TRBJ1-5; V gene: TRBV19; CDR3 protein: CASSARGLSNQPQHF
J gene: TRBJ1-3; V gene: TRBV3-1/TRBV3-2; CDR3 protein: CASSQSGGLRGNTIYF
J gene: TRBJ1-5; V gene: TRBV7-9; CDR3 protein: CASSPRDTDQPQHF
J gene: TRBJ2-1; V gene: TRBV7-2; CDR3 protein: CASSQTRTSYNEQFF
J gene: TRBJ2-2; V gene: TRBV7-9; CDR3 protein: CASSNRQGRDTGELFF
J gene: TRBJ1-5; V gene: TRBV27; CDR3 protein: CASSSGTGLLQHF
J gene: TRBJ1-2; V gene: TRBV2; CDR3 protein: CASSETGTGVGKNYGYTF
J gene: TRBJ2-7; V gene: TRBV19; CDR3 protein: CASSRTGEQYF
J gene: TRBJ2-1; V gene: TRBV28; CDR3 protein: CASSLLPGLGVNEQFF
J gene: TRBJ1-3; V gene: TRBV7-8; CDR3 protein: CASRRTVGNTIYF
J gene: TRBJ1-2; V gene: TRBV3-1/TRBV3-2; CDR3 protein: CASSQGPGGLYGYTF
J gene: TRBJ2-1; V gene: TRBV12-3/TRBV12-4; CDR3 protein: CASSFTLAGEQFF
J gene: TRBJ1-4; V gene: TRBV18; CDR3 protein: CASSAVATNEKLFF
J gene: TRBJ2-7; V gene: TRBV15; CDR3 protein: CATSKKGTGIDEQYF
J gene: TRBJ2-7; V gene: TRBV9; CDR3 protein: CASSPGLAGGSGGYEQYF
J gene: TRBJ1-1; V gene: TRBV20-1; CDR3 protein: CSSRDYAF
J gene: TRBJ1-4; V gene: TRBV28; CDR3 protein: CASRKQGNEKLFF
J gene: TRBJ2-7; V gene: TRBV2; CDR3 protein: CASRRVGAYEQYF
J gene: TRBJ2-1; V gene: TRBV28; CDR3 protein: CASSTPLSKAGDYNEQFF
J gene: TRBJ1-5; V gene: TRBV7-3; CDR3 protein: CASSLSREQPQHF
J gene: TRBJ2-7; V gene: TRBV28; CDR3 protein: CASTIPIPGHKNEQYF
J gene: TRBJ2-7; V gene: TRBV27; CDR3 protein: CASSQWDSRYEQYF
J gene: TRBJ1-4; V gene: TRBV5-6; CDR3 protein: CASSSDRGNEKLFF
J gene: TRBJ1-5; V gene: TRBV7-2; CDR3 protein: CASSFVTGSPQPQHF
J gene: TRBJ1-1; V gene: TRBV3-1/TRBV3-2; CDR3 protein: CASSQSWNTEAFF
J gene: TRBJ2-7; V gene: TRBV7-2; CDR3 protein: CASSLSGRSWEQYF
J gene: TRBJ2-7; V gene: TRBV9; CDR3 protein: CASSVAPTAEQYF
J gene: TRBJ2-5; V gene: TRBV5-5; CDR3 protein: CASSQLWGEETQYF
J gene: TRBJ2-2; V gene: TRBV5-1; CDR3 protein: CASSKSLGAGVPQTGELFF
J gene: TRBJ2-6; V gene: TRBV19; CDR3 protein: CASSIGRLSGANVLTF
J gene: TRBJ1-2; V gene: TRBV6-5; CDR3 protein: CASTTGYDYGYTF
J gene: TRBJ2-1; V gene: TRBV7-9; CDR3 protein: CASSLGRIRTDLHNEQFF
J gene: TRBJ1-3; V gene: TRBV5-1; CDR3 protein: CASSMGSGSGNTIYF
J gene: TRBJ2-1; V gene: TRBV9; CDR3 protein: CASSVESGLQFF
J gene: TRBJ1-2; V gene: TRBV29-1; CDR3 protein: CSVGQGFGDYGYTF
J gene: TRBJ2-1; V gene: TRBV7-8; CDR3 protein: CASSFWPGIYNEQFF
J gene: TRBJ1-1; V gene: TRBV28; CDR3 protein: CASSLQGRDEAFF
J gene: TRBJ1-2; V gene: TRBV5-1; CDR3 protein: CASSSTGTGASGYTF
J gene: TRBJ1-4; V gene: TRBV28; CDR3 protein: CASSPVGGDEKLFF
J gene: TRBJ2-3; V gene: TRBV18; CDR3 protein: CASSPTGQGTSTDTQYF
J gene: TRBJ2-1; V gene: TRBV28; CDR3 protein: CASSSGQGSYNEQFF